This entry is about one T cell receptor beta chain. Antigen specificity is unknown. The sample originates from a study of T-cell reconstitution after alpha-beta-depleted transplantation in children. Study-wide points: Surviving recipient T cells and thymic progenitors produced the high day-60 TCRbeta diversity seen in some patients.

Trimming cost V 6 bases and J 1 base, with 13 bases left between them. CDR1 is LGHDT, CDR2 YNNKEL, per germline (reference sequence). The CDR3 runs 15 residues. A TCRbeta library incorporating unique molecular identifiers was prepared. A single record per CDR3 protein comes from TCRdb applying MiXCR to the PCR reads. The profile shows fewer than 550,000 distinct CDR3 sequences, over 9.5% of them singletons. This sequence originates from a female patient aged 2-9 years who had a stem cell transplant for aplastic anemia, so the T cells may come from the graft donor. The source material was PBMCs, mostly from graft donor cells, sampled 180 days after TCRalphabeta/CD19-depleted stem cell transplant. The chain uses TRBV3-1 and TRBJ2-1; tentative D call: TRBD1 (6 bases). Here the CDR3 reads CASRPEGESYNEQFF. The CDR3 DNA is TGTGCCAGCAGGCCTGAGGGGGAGTCCTACAATGAGCAGTTCTTC.